The 19 T cell receptor beta chains reported below all come from one sample, sequenced in a study of PD-L1 blockade in urothelial cancer. Here immunoSEQ multiplex PCR was the method, and the copy in TCRdb shows in-frame clones only, minus some. The top ten clones hold approximately 15% of a sample with just under 45,000 clones, under 90% of them seen once. Specified time point: peripheral blood 6 weeks after treatment start. Sample: PBMCs, taken around atezolizumab (anti-PD-L1) treatment. The receptors were gathered from a man in his fifties or sixties with urothelial cancer.

The chain links TRBV2 to TRBJ2-7; no reliable D call. The germline gives CDR1 SNHLY, CDR2 FYNNEI. V lost 4 bases to trimming and J lost 6 bases, with 10 bases between them. The CDR3 has 12 amino acids. The CDR3 protein is CASSGWAGEQYF. DNA of the CDR3: TGTGCCAGCAGTGGGTGGGCCGGCGAGCAGTACTTC. Filled out from reference TRBV2 and TRBJ2-7, the complete variable domain reads EPEVTQTPSHQVTQMGQEVILRCVPISNHLYFYWYRQILGQKVEFLVSFYNNEISEKSEIFDDQFSVERPDGSNFTLKIRSTKLEDSAMYFCASSGWAGEQYFGPGTRLTVT.

The chain joins TRBV7-2 to TRBJ1-2; no clear D gene. In germline, CDR1 is SGHTA, CDR2 FQGNSA. The V end lost 9 bases, the J end lost 7 bases, and 15 bases lay between the germline ends. This CDR3 is built from 12 residues. CDR3 in amino acids: CASGPGVGGYTF. CDR3 in DNA: TGTGCCAGTGGACCCGGGGTTGGTGGCTACACCTTC.

V usage is TRBV5-1 and J usage is TRBJ2-1; D might be TRBD2 (6 bases). V gave up 2 bases and J gave up 5 bases, with 11 bases separating them. This CDR3 region has 14 residues. Germline lookup yields CDR1 SGHRS and CDR2 YFSETQ. CDR3 loop: CASSFIGGNNEQFF. The CDR3 nucleotides are TGCGCCAGCAGCTTTATTGGAGGGAACAATGAGCAGTTCTTC.

The chain joins TRBV30 to TRBJ1-5; possible D gene TRBD1, 6 bases. Trimming left V 3 bases short and J 6 bases short, with 15 bases between. Germline V gene data show CDR1 as GTSNPN and CDR2 as SVGIG (reference sequence). This CDR3 is built from 14 residues. In nucleotides, the CDR3 is TGTGCCTGGAGCGAGGGACACCGGGGTCAGCCCCAGCATTTT. It encodes CAWSEGHRGQPQHF. Full variable domain (outside the CDR3, taken from reference TRBV30 and TRBJ1-5): SQTIHQWPATLVQPVGSPLSLECTVEGTSNPNLYWYRQAAGRGLQLLFYSVGIGQISSEVPQNLSASRPQDRQFILSSKKLLLSDSGFYLCAWSEGHRGQPQHFGDGTRLSIL.

J is TRBJ2-1 and V is TRBV5-1; TRBD2 agrees at 10 bases. The V and J ends lost 1 base and 0 bases, in that order; junction bases with no gene match: 7. This CDR3 comprises 18 residues. Looked up from germline, CDR1 is SGHRS and CDR2 is YFSETQ. This chain's CDR3 is CASSLSERGGASYNEQFF. The CDR3 DNA follows: TGCGCCAGCAGCTTGAGCGAGCGGGGGGGCGCCTCCTACAATGAGCAGTTCTTC. Full variable domain (outside the CDR3, taken from reference TRBV5-1 and TRBJ2-1): KAGVTQTPRYLIKTRGQQVTLSCSPISGHRSVSWYQQTPGQGLQFLFEYFSETQRNKGNFPGRFSGRQFSNSRSEMNVSTLELGDSALYLCASSLSERGGASYNEQFFGPGTRLTVL.

The count of this clone is one. The gene calls are TRBV7-9 and TRBJ1-1; D is perhaps TRBD1 (5 bases). Per germline, CDR1 SEHNR and CDR2 FQNEAQ (reference sequence). The CDR3 extends over 16 amino acids. V lost 0 bases and J lost 7, with 18 bases in between. The CDR3, as DNA: TGTGCCAGCAGCTTAGCTCGGCAGTCACCCCAGGGTGAAGCTTTCTTT. Translated: CASSLARQSPQGEAFF.

The chain is built from TRBV2 and TRBJ1-6, with D possibly matching TRBD1 (6 bases). CDR1 and CDR2 (germline): SNHLY, FYNNEI. The CDR3 sequence is 16 residues long. The V end was cut by 5 bases, the J end by 7 bases, with 18 bases between. The CDR3 DNA reads TGTGCCAGCAGTCACCAATACAGGGATGGGAATTCACCCCTCCACTTT. This sequence encodes CASSHQYRDGNSPLHF.

A single count supports this clone. The CDR3 here is CASSVADSINYGYTF. The CDR3 DNA is TGTGCCAGCAGCGTAGCGGACAGCATTAACTATGGCTACACCTTC. The V call is TRBV9, the J call TRBJ1-2; D may be TRBD1 (6 bases). The CDR3 is made up of 15 amino acids. Germline loops: CDR1 SGDLS, CDR2 YYNGEE. V was trimmed by 0 bases and J by 1 base, leaving 10 bases between them.

This chain uses TRBV7-9 with TRBJ2-6, with D unresolved. Germline values: CDR1 SEHNR, CDR2 FQNEAQ (reference sequence). V dropped 4 bases and J dropped 2 bases, with 12 bases sitting between them. The CDR3 covers 16 residues. CDR3 sequence reads: CASSSDSSPGANVLTF. CDR3 DNA: TGTGCCAGCAGCTCCGACTCCTCCCCTGGGGCCAACGTCCTGACTTTC.

The gene calls are TRBV21-1 and TRBJ1-3; whether TRBD1, the table's D call, matches the DNA was not checked. TRBV21-1 is a recognized pseudogene. This CDR3 is 15 amino acids long. CDR3 bases: TGTGCCAGCAGGCCCCCAGGGGGCTCTGGAAACACCATATATTTT. It translates to CASRPPGGSGNTIYF.

Within the sample, this clone is medium-sized. This chain joins TRBV7-9 and TRBJ1-1, with D perhaps TRBD1 (6 bases). CDR1 and CDR2 from the germline V gene are SEHNR and FQNEAQ (reference sequence). V dropped 1 base and J dropped 1 base, with 10 bases sitting between them. The CDR3 is 15 amino acids. The CDR3 coding sequence is TGTGCCAGCAGCTTAGACAGGGCAGGGAACACTGAAGCTTTCTTT. Protein sequence: CASSLDRAGNTEAFF.

In this sample, this clone turned up once. The chain links TRBV18 to TRBJ2-5, with TRBD1 as a possible D gene (5 bases). Germline V gene lookup returns CDR1 KGHSH and CDR2 LQKENI. Trimming removed 2 bases at V and 3 bases at J, with 13 bases between. CDR3 length: 15 residues. CDR3 DNA sequence: TGTGCCAGCTCACCAAGGCCCAGGGTCGAAGAGACCCAGTACTTC. Translating gives CASSPRPRVEETQYF.

The chain employs TRBV5-1 and TRBJ2-1, with 7 bases matching TRBD2. Germline V gene lookup returns CDR1 SGHRS and CDR2 YFSETQ. The CDR3 runs to 14 residues. With V trimmed by 4 bases and J by 4 bases, 5 bases remained unmatched. The CDR3 is CASSPLAEYNEQFF. The CDR3 DNA reads as TGCGCCAGCAGCCCCCTAGCGGAATACAATGAGCAGTTCTTC.

The DNA of the CDR3 is TGTGCCTGGATTGGACAGCCAAAGGGCTATGGCTACACCTTC. Protein: CAWIGQPKGYGYTF. V usage is TRBV30 and J usage is TRBJ1-2; D is possibly TRBD1 (6 bases). Trimming cost V 4 bases and J 4 bases, with 16 bases left between them. The V gene's germline CDR1 is GTSNPN and CDR2 SVGIG (reference sequence). The CDR3 is 14 residues long.

The rearrangement uses TRBV6-1 and TRBJ2-3; D is undetermined. The length of the CDR3 is 14 residues. Trimming shortened V by 7 bases and J by 2 bases, and 13 bases separated the two germline ends. Germline V gene sequence: CDR1 MNHNS, CDR2 SASEGT. The CDR3 sequence is CASTPGDFTDTQYF. CDR3 nucleotides: TGTGCCAGCACCCCTGGCGACTTCACAGATACGCAGTATTTT.

The V call is TRBV6-1, the J call TRBJ2-3; 7 nucleotides align to TRBD2. The CDR3 consists of 13 residues. In germline, CDR1 is MNHNS, CDR2 SASEGT. The V gene end was trimmed by 10 bases and the J gene end by 1 base; junction bases not matched to a gene: 5. The CDR3: CAITSAGTDTQYF. The CDR3, as DNA: TGTGCCATTACTAGCGCCGGCACAGATACGCAGTATTTT.

This clone was seen just once. This sample also contains other DNA sequences that code for the same CDR3. The chain carries TRBV15 and TRBJ2-3; D gene unclear. The CDR3 extends over 13 amino acids. The V gene's germline CDR1 is LNHNV and CDR2 YYDKDF (reference sequence). The V and J ends lost 0 bases and 6 bases respectively, with 7 bases between them. CDR3 protein: CATSRDPADTQYF. Here the CDR3 DNA reads TGTGCCACCAGCAGAGATCCCGCGGATACGCAGTATTTT.

The rearrangement uses TRBV28 and TRBJ1-3; weak D call: TRBD1 (5 bases). CDR3 length: 16 residues. The V and J ends lost 5 bases and 0 bases respectively, with 14 bases between them. Germline CDR1 is MDHEN and CDR2 is SYDVKM. Here the CDR3 reads CASSPQDSGSGNTIYF. In DNA form, the CDR3 reads TGTGCCAGCAGTCCACAGGATTCGGGCTCTGGAAACACCATATATTTT.

The CDR3 DNA reads TGTGCCTGGACTGGACGGGGGTCAAGCACCGGGGAGCTGTTTTTT. As protein: CAWTGRGSSTGELFF. V usage is TRBV30 and J usage is TRBJ2-2, with a tentative D call TRBD2 (6 bases). Germline V gene data show CDR1 as GTSNPN and CDR2 as SVGIG (reference sequence). There are 15 residues in the CDR3. V lost 4 bases, J lost 4 bases, and 16 bases lay in between.